Presented here are 11 T cell receptor beta chains from one specimen sequenced in a study of blood T cell repertoires in COVID-19 (dated by TCRdb to the early 2020s). Library preparation employed the immunoSEQ multiplex PCR assay. The source is immuneACCESS, and TCRdb retained only in-frame sequences with V and J called. Part of the clones is not carried over; for the studies checked, unresolved V genes explain less than half of this, and the remainder is unexplained. For this sample the table gives roughly 250,000 clones, of which around 82% were detected only once. 4% to 6% of the sample comes from the top ten. Material for sequencing was peripheral blood. These receptors all come from a woman aged 80 or over with active or convalescent COVID-19.

The chain carries TRBV28 and TRBJ2-3; maybe TRBD1 (5 bases). In germline, CDR1 is MDHEN, CDR2 SYDVKM. CDR3 length: 14 residues. The germline V and J ends were trimmed by 5 bases and 8 bases, with 17 bases remaining between them. The CDR3 DNA is TGTGCCAGCAGTCTTGACCCCGGTCAGGGTACGCAGTATTTT. It is translated as CASSLDPGQGTQYF.

J is TRBJ1-2 and V is TRBV6-1; possibly TRBD1 for D (5 bases). CDR1 is MNHNS and CDR2 is SASEGT in the germline V gene. Trimming left V 0 bases short and J 6 bases short, with 11 bases between. The CDR3 is 14 amino acids. The CDR3 protein is CASSEAGGVNGYTF. In nucleotides, the CDR3 is TGTGCCAGCAGTGAAGCGGGGGGAGTTAATGGCTACACCTTC.

V gene TRBV2 combines with J gene TRBJ1-4; D may be TRBD1 (5 bases). Trimming cost V 6 bases and J 2 bases, with 10 bases left between them. Germline V gene data show CDR1 as SNHLY and CDR2 as FYNNEI. CDR3 size: 14 residues. CDR3 residues: CASRTQATNEKLFF. For the CDR3, the DNA is TGTGCCAGCAGGACACAGGCGACTAATGAAAAACTGTTTTTT.

The chain has TRBV4-2 and TRBJ2-7; 9 bases are a match to TRBD1. CDR1 and CDR2 (germline): LGHNA, YNFKEQ. The CDR3 length is 16 residues. Germline trimming cut 3 bases from V and 6 bases from J; bases unmatched to any gene: 12. In DNA form, the CDR3 reads TGTGCCAGCAGCCAGCCTGGGGGACAGGGAGGCCTCGAGCAGTACTTC. Translated: CASSQPGGQGGLEQYF.

This chain uses TRBV15 with TRBJ1-4, with a weak D call TRBD1 (5 bases). The V end was cut by 0 bases, the J end by 7 bases, with 15 bases between. This CDR3 is 16 amino acids long. From germline, CDR1 is LNHNV and CDR2 YYDKDF (reference sequence). CDR3 nucleotides: TGTGCCACCAGCAGAGATCCTCAGGGATTAGGTGAAAAACTGTTTTTT. Translating it yields CATSRDPQGLGEKLFF.

The chain carries TRBV13 and TRBJ2-7; TRBD2 agrees at 11 bases. In germline, CDR1 is PRHDT, CDR2 FYEKMQ (reference sequence). The CDR3 covers 15 residues. After removal of 2 bases from V and 4 bases from J, the junction contained 4 bases not matched to a gene. The CDR3 here is CASSLPGLAGYEQYF. The CDR3 DNA reads TGTGCCAGCAGCTTACCCGGACTAGCGGGTTACGAGCAGTACTTC.

The chain uses TRBV3-1 (or the pseudogene TRBV3-2) and TRBJ1-4; D is perhaps TRBD1 (6 bases). Germline CDR1 reads LGHDT; CDR2 reads YNNKEL (reference sequence). CDR3 size: 15 residues. V lost 0 bases to trimming and J lost 7 bases, with 12 bases between them. The CDR3 region is CASSQDQGRGEKLFF. The CDR3 DNA reads as TGTGCCAGCAGCCAAGACCAGGGGAGAGGTGAAAAACTGTTTTTT.

In this sample, this clone turned up once. The gene calls are TRBV7-9 and TRBJ2-7; D possibly corresponds to TRBD1 (6 bases). Germline V CDR1 and CDR2: SEHNR, FQNEAQ (reference sequence). The length of the CDR3 is 12 residues. Trimming shortened V by 4 bases and J by 2 bases, and 6 bases separated the two germline ends. The CDR3 bases are TGTGCCAGCAGCTCAGGGGCCTACGAGCAGTACTTC. Its protein is CASSSGAYEQYF. The whole variable domain, remainder taken from reference TRBV7-9 and TRBJ2-7, is DTGVSQNPRHKITKRGQNVTFRCDPISEHNRLYWYRQTLGQGPEFLTYFQNEAQLEKSRLLSDRFSAERPKGSFSTLEIQRTEQGDSAMYLCASSSGAYEQYFGPGTRLTVT.

Only a few counts were recorded for this clone. The V and J genes are TRBV5-1 and TRBJ1-6, with 8 nucleotides matching TRBD1. Germline-derived CDR1 and CDR2 are SGHRS and YFSETQ. The CDR3 contains 15 residues. Losses at the gene ends were 0 bases for V and 10 bases for J; bases not matched to a gene: 6. This CDR3 is CASSLVQGGGSPLHF. In nucleotides, the CDR3 is TGCGCCAGCAGCTTGGTACAGGGGGGAGGCTCACCCCTCCACTTT.

The chain links TRBV2 to TRBJ1-1; 8 nucleotides align to TRBD1. Germline CDR1 SNHLY, CDR2 FYNNEI. Unmatched junction bases numbered 4, after V lost 6 bases and J lost 1 base. The CDR3 covers 14 residues. CDR3: CASSLGQGNTEAFF. The CDR3 DNA follows: TGTGCCAGCAGCCTAGGACAGGGGAACACTGAAGCTTTCTTT.

V usage is TRBV20-1 and J usage is TRBJ1-5, with a tentative D call TRBD1 (6 bases). This CDR3 is 14 amino acids long. The V and J ends lost 3 bases and 5 bases respectively, with 14 bases between them. Germline V lookup: CDR1 DFQATT, CDR2 SNEGSKA (reference sequence). CDR3 protein: CSASRQGTHQPQHF. The CDR3 DNA is TGCAGTGCTAGTAGGCAGGGGACGCATCAGCCCCAGCATTTT.